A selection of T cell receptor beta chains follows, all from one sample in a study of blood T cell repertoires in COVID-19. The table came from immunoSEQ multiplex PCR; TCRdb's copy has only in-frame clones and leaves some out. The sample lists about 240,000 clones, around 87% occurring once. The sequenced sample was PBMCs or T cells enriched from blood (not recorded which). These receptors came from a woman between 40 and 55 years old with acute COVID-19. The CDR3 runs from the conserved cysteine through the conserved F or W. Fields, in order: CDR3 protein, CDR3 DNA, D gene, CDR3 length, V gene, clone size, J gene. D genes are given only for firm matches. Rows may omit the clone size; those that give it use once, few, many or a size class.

cdr3_aa: CASSPGKGLNGYTF; cdr3_nt: TGTGCCAGCAGCCCTGGAAAGGGGCTGAATGGCTACACCTTC; d_call: NA; cdr3_length: 14; v_call: TRBV3-1/TRBV3-2; clone_size: NA; j_call: TRBJ1-2
cdr3_aa: CASSFFAGTVNTGELFF; cdr3_nt: TGCGCCAGCAGCTTTTTTGCCGGGACAGTCAACACCGGGGAGCTGTTTTTT; d_call: TRBD1; cdr3_length: 17; v_call: TRBV5-1; clone_size: NA; j_call: TRBJ2-2
cdr3_aa: CASSVGSSSYEQYF; cdr3_nt: TGTGCCAGCAGCGTAGGTAGCAGCTCCTACGAGCAGTACTTC; d_call: NA; cdr3_length: 14; v_call: TRBV9; clone_size: NA; j_call: TRBJ2-7
cdr3_aa: CSVEVRLAAQETQYF; cdr3_nt: TGCAGCGTTGAAGTGCGGCTAGCGGCCCAAGAGACCCAGTACTTC; d_call: TRBD2; cdr3_length: 15; v_call: TRBV29-1; clone_size: once; j_call: TRBJ2-5
cdr3_aa: CASSPGLSLNSPLHF; cdr3_nt: TGTGCCAGCAGCCCTGGGCTCAGCCTTAATTCACCCCTCCACTTT; d_call: NA; cdr3_length: 15; v_call: TRBV3-1/TRBV3-2; clone_size: NA; j_call: TRBJ1-6
cdr3_aa: CAWRGQETNYGYTF; cdr3_nt: TGTGCCTGGAGAGGACAGGAGACTAACTATGGCTACACCTTC; d_call: TRBD1; cdr3_length: 14; v_call: TRBV30; clone_size: NA; j_call: TRBJ1-2
cdr3_aa: CASSHGVSGLRETQYF; cdr3_nt: TGTGCCAGCAGCCACGGAGTTAGCGGCCTCCGGGAGACCCAGTACTTC; d_call: NA; cdr3_length: 16; v_call: TRBV11-3; clone_size: NA; j_call: TRBJ2-5
cdr3_aa: CASRPEREGSYEQYF; cdr3_nt: TGTGCCAGTAGACCCGAGCGGGAGGGGAGCTACGAGCAGTACTTC; d_call: TRBD2; cdr3_length: 15; v_call: TRBV4-2; clone_size: NA; j_call: TRBJ2-7
cdr3_aa: CASSLAGGELFF; cdr3_nt: TGTGCCAGCAGCTTAGCCGGTGGGGAGCTGTTTTTT; d_call: NA; cdr3_length: 12; v_call: TRBV7-2; clone_size: NA; j_call: TRBJ2-2
cdr3_aa: CASSEARVVTEAFF; cdr3_nt: TGTGCCAGCAGTGAAGCGCGGGTGGTCACTGAAGCTTTCTTT; d_call: NA; cdr3_length: 14; v_call: TRBV2; clone_size: NA; j_call: TRBJ1-1
cdr3_aa: CASSASGTGTYEQYF; cdr3_nt: TGTGCCAGTAGTGCCTCCGGGACAGGTACCTACGAGCAGTACTTC; d_call: TRBD1; cdr3_length: 15; v_call: TRBV19; clone_size: NA; j_call: TRBJ2-7
cdr3_aa: CASRHSGTGTNTYEQYF; cdr3_nt: TGTGCCAGCAGGCATTCCGGAACCGGGACTAATACCTACGAGCAGTACTTC; d_call: TRBD2; cdr3_length: 17; v_call: TRBV9; clone_size: NA; j_call: TRBJ2-7
cdr3_aa: CASSPTGYNSPLHF; cdr3_nt: TGTGCCAGCTCACCGACTGGGTATAATTCACCCCTCCACTTT; d_call: NA; cdr3_length: 14; v_call: TRBV18; clone_size: NA; j_call: TRBJ1-6
cdr3_aa: CASRLDRGPGGYTF; cdr3_nt: TGTGCCAGCAGGCTTGACAGGGGGCCGGGCGGCTACACCTTC; d_call: TRBD1; cdr3_length: 14; v_call: TRBV5-8; clone_size: NA; j_call: TRBJ1-2
cdr3_aa: CASTLLAGACYEQYF; cdr3_nt: TGTGCCAGCACCCTCCTAGCGGGAGCTTGCTACGAGCAGTACTTC; d_call: TRBD2; cdr3_length: 15; v_call: TRBV6-5; clone_size: NA; j_call: TRBJ2-7
cdr3_aa: CASSLEGLTQYF; cdr3_nt: TGTGCCAGCAGCTTAGAAGGACTTACGCAGTATTTT; d_call: NA; cdr3_length: 12; v_call: TRBV11-2; clone_size: NA; j_call: TRBJ2-3
cdr3_aa: CACQREAKANEQFF; cdr3_nt: TGTGCCTGCCAGCGGGAGGCCAAGGCGAATGAGCAGTTCTTC; d_call: TRBD2; cdr3_length: 14; v_call: TRBV28; clone_size: NA; j_call: TRBJ2-1
cdr3_aa: CSASLLPGVRYNEQFF; cdr3_nt: TGCAGTGCTAGTCTCCTGCCGGGAGTACGCTACAATGAGCAGTTCTTC; d_call: NA; cdr3_length: 16; v_call: TRBV20-1; clone_size: NA; j_call: TRBJ2-1